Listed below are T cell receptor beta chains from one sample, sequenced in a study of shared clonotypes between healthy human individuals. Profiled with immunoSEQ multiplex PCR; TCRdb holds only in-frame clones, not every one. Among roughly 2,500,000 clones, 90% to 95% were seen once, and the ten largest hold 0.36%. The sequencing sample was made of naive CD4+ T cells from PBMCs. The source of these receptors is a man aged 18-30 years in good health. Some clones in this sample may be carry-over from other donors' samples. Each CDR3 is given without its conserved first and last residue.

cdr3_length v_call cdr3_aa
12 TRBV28 ASSRGRGRGPQH
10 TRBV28 ASSFRGHEQY
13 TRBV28 ASTRLGTAPHEQY
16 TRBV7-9 ASSPGTGMGLGDYGYT
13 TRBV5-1 ASSLDPGGYNEQF
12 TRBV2 ASSDWSENQPQH
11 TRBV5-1 ASKDVSWDTQY
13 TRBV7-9 ASSFRGGADEKLF
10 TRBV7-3 ASSFLGDTQY
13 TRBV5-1 ASSLGRPSQKTQY
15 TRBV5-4 ASSRARGGGGQETQY
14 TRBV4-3 ASSHLTGTRKSTQY
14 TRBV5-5 ASSKQRQGASDTQY
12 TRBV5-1 ASSLAGENYGYT
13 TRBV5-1 ASSPRTGAITEAF
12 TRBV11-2 ASSPRTSEETQY
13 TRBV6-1 ASNPGTWVDATQY
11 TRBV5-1 ASSVRDGNEQF
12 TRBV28 ASTPGGADNEQF
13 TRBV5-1 ASSLLTGSNTEAF
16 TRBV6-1 ASSVAPGLAGDTGELF